This is a list of T cell receptor beta chains from one sample in a study of shared clonotypes between healthy human individuals. Libraries were prepared by immunoSEQ multiplex PCR; TCRdb keeps only in-frame clonotypes and omits some of them. The sample carries some 800,000 clones, almost 95% recorded once. The sequencing input was naive CD8+ T cells sorted from blood. These receptors were taken from a young man in good health. The CDR3 runs from the conserved cysteine through the conserved F or W. Fields, in order: J gene, V gene, CDR3 protein.

TRBJ2-1 | TRBV2 | CAIIGWQGRDEQFF
TRBJ1-2 | TRBV6-5 | CASRHRDRALDGYTF
TRBJ2-3 | TRBV5-6 | CASSPGLAGLTDTQYF
TRBJ2-3 | TRBV10-3 | CAITSGTTDTQYF
TRBJ2-7 | TRBV7-9 | CASSPPGGDTYPYEQYF
TRBJ2-3 | TRBV27 | CASRDPSSGVSDTQYF
TRBJ2-1 | TRBV7-9 | CASSPPGLAGLDEQFF
TRBJ2-7 | TRBV2 | CASMGRNYEQYF
TRBJ2-1 | TRBV30 | CAWSVVNEQFF
TRBJ2-1 | TRBV7-9 | CASSLSPEQFF
TRBJ2-1 | TRBV27 | CASSLRTSGSYNEQFF
TRBJ1-5 | TRBV7-9 | CASSLEVRAGGRWVQPQHF
TRBJ1-1 | TRBV5-4 | CASRPMIDDTEAFF
TRBJ2-1 | TRBV29-1 | CSVGTLAYEQFF
TRBJ2-1 | TRBV7-9 | CASSSRALVDEQFF
TRBJ1-2 | TRBV19 | CASSTGTLGRGFYGYTF
TRBJ2-1 | TRBV11-2 | CASSLGEDPSYNEQFF
TRBJ2-3 | TRBV4-1 | CASSQDGSPGGRMDTQYF
TRBJ2-7 | TRBV5-1 | CASSLELAGIYEQYF
TRBJ2-2 | TRBV7-6 | CASSLRLNTGELFF
TRBJ1-1 | TRBV27 | CASSLSGEAFF
TRBJ1-3 | TRBV27 | CASSPTWGNTIYF
TRBJ2-7 | TRBV4-1 | CASSQGTSGSEQYF
TRBJ1-5 | TRBV7-2 | CASSPRRHVGPQHF
TRBJ1-4 | TRBV7-9 | CASSLAPGQGSEKLFF
TRBJ2-1 | TRBV7-3 | CASSRDSRSPYNEQFF
TRBJ2-7 | TRBV4-1 | CASSQVEAGGSPCEQYF
TRBJ2-1 | TRBV10-1 | CASSITREFNEQFF
TRBJ2-7 | TRBV2 | CASSVTSGSSSYEQYF
TRBJ2-7 | TRBV29-1 | CSVNPGNDPYEQYF
TRBJ2-1 | TRBV9 | CASKGTQYNEQFF
TRBJ2-7 | TRBV28 | CATLRTSGRWEQYF
TRBJ2-1 | TRBV6-5 | CASSPSDGNNEQFF
TRBJ2-7 | TRBV10-1 | CASSGIPGYEQYF
TRBJ2-1 | TRBV13 | CASSLRTSGFYNEQFF
TRBJ2-1 | TRBV27 | CASSQAGGKSDEQFF
TRBJ2-3 | TRBV29-1 | CSVEGAGVGDTQYF
TRBJ2-1 | TRBV11-3 | CASSFGGYSYNEQFF
TRBJ2-1 | TRBV19 | CASSMTHNEQFF
TRBJ1-1 | TRBV6-5 | CASGVITEAFF
TRBJ2-3 | TRBV28 | CASSWTGVADTQYF
TRBJ2-2 | TRBV7-6 | CASSLRVAEKNTGELFF
TRBJ2-2 | TRBV30 | CAWTPRGSMNTGELFF
TRBJ2-2 | TRBV4-3 | CASSQGYRGGYSEGGELFF
TRBJ2-4 | TRBV30 | CAWSLGGGSDIQYF
TRBJ1-1 | TRBV7-9 | CASSLGANTEAFF
TRBJ2-1 | TRBV9 | CASSVLLMGAKNEQFF
TRBJ1-2 | TRBV7-8 | CASSLAGGQGALGYTF
TRBJ2-7 | TRBV13 | CASSSRTSGSYEQYF
TRBJ1-2 | TRBV4-1 | CASSQNPGTGDGYTF
TRBJ2-1 | TRBV5-6 | CASSLSYQSSYNEQFF
TRBJ2-7 | TRBV2 | CASFDRYEQYF
TRBJ2-7 | TRBV11-2 | CASSLTAGYEQYF
TRBJ1-5 | TRBV18 | CASSLATGGGQPQHF
TRBJ1-1 | TRBV9 | CASSPLAFF
TRBJ1-1 | TRBV5-4 | CASSLDIVGVGTEAFF
TRBJ2-2 | TRBV5-6 | CASSGTGGDTGELFF
TRBJ2-2 | TRBV7-9 | CASSLGQGAGELFF
TRBJ1-1 | TRBV6-5 | CASSYSKGNTEAFF